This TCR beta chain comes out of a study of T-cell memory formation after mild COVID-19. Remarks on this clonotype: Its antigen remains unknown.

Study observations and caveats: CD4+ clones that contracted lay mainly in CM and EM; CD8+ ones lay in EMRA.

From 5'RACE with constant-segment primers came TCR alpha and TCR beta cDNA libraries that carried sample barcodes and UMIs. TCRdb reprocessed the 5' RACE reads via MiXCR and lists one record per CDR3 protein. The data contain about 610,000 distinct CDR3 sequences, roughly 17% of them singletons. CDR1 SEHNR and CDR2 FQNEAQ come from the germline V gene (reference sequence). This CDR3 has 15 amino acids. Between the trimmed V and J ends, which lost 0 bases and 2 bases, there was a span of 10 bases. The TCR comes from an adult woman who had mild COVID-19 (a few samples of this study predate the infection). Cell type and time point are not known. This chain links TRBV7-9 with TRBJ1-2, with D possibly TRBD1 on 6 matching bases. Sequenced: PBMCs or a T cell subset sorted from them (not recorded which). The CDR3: CASSLAAQGNYGYTF. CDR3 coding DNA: TGTGCCAGCAGCTTAGCAGCCCAGGGGAACTATGGCTACACCTTC.